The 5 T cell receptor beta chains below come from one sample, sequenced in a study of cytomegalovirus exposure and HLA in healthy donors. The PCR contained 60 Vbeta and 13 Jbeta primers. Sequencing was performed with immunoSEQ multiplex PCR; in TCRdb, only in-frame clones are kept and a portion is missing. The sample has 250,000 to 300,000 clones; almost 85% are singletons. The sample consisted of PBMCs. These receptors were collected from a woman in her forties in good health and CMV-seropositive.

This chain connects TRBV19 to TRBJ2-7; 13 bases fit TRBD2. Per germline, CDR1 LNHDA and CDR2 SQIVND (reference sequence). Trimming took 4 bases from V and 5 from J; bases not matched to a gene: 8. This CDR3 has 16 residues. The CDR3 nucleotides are TGTGCCAGTAGTAGGGGACTAGCGGGATCTCCCAACGAGCAGTACTTC. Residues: CASSRGLAGSPNEQYF.

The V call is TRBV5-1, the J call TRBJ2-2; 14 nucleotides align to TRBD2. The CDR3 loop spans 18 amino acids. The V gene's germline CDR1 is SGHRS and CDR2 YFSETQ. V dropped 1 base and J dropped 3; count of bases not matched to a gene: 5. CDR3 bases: TGCGCCAGCAGCTTGACTCAGACTAGCGGGAGGGACACCGGGGAGCTGTTTTTT. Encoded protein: CASSLTQTSGRDTGELFF.

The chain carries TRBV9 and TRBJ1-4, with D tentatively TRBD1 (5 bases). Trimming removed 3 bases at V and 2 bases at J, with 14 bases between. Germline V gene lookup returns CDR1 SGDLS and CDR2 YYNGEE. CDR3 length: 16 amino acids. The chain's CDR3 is CASSAGGVVTNEKLFF. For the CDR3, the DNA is TGTGCCAGCAGCGCCGGGGGGGTTGTCACTAATGAAAAACTGTTTTTT.

The CDR3 reads CASSPRSSGRTDTQYF. CDR3 DNA sequence: TGTGCCAGCAGCCCCCGGTCTAGCGGGAGAACAGATACGCAGTATTTT. The chain carries TRBV7-3 and TRBJ2-3; 10 positions match TRBD2. This CDR3 spans 16 amino acids. V lost 5 bases and J lost 3; bases outside the gene matches: 8. CDR1 and CDR2 (germline): SGHTA, FQGTGA. Drawing the rest from reference TRBV7-3 and TRBJ2-3, the complete variable domain is GAGVSQTPSNKVTEKGKYVELRCDPISGHTALYWYRQSLGQGPEFLIYFQGTGAADDSGLPNDRFFAVRPEGSVSTLKIQRTERGDSAVYLCASSPRSSGRTDTQYFGPGTRLTVL.

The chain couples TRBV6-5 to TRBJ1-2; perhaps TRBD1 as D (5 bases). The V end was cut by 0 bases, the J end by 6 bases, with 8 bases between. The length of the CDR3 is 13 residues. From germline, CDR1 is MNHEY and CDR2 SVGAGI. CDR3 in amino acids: CASSYSRGNGYTF. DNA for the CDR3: TGTGCCAGCAGTTACTCGCGGGGCAATGGCTACACCTTC.